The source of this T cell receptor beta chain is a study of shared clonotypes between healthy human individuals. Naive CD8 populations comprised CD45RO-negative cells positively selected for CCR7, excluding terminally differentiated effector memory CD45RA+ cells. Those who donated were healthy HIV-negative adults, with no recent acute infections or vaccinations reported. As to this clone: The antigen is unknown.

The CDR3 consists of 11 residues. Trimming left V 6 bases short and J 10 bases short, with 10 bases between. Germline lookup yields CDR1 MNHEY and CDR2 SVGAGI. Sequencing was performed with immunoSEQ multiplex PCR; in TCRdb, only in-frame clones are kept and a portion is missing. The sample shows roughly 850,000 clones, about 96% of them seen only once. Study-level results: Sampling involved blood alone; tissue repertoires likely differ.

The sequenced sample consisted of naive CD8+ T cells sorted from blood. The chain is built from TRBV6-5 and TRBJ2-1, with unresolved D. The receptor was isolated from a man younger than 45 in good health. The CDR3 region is CASRGGPEQFF. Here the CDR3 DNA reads TGTGCCAGCAGGGGTGGGCCAGAGCAGTTCTTC.